This note documents a single T cell receptor beta chain sequence. The antigen is undetermined. This sample was taken from a study of T cell repertoires in cytomegalovirus infection. For the study at large: Both a matching HLA type and CMV infection were indicated by public TCR beta signatures.

TCRdb re-called the reads with MiXCR, one entry per CDR3 protein. The table lists roughly 78,000 distinct CDR3 sequences, 35% to 45% of them singletons, with over 85% in the top ten. The length of the CDR3 is 15 residues. V shed 0 bases and J shed 3 bases, with 12 bases lying between them. CDR1 and CDR2 from the germline V gene are MGHRA and YSYEKL. Whole-study results and caveats: Clonotypes of TCR beta that were HLA-C-restricted and CMV-specific dominated the ex vivo response.

Material: CD8+ T cells from cultured PBMCs, obtained from culture after CMV antigen stimulation. V usage is TRBV4-1 and J usage is TRBJ2-7, with D tentatively TRBD2 (6 bases). The sequence was collected from a human donor in good health (CMV status not recorded). Some clones in this sample may be carry-over from other donors' samples. CDR3 in DNA: TGCGCCAGCAGCCAAGATGCGGGATGGGGCTACGAGCAGTACTTC. As protein: CASSQDAGWGYEQYF.